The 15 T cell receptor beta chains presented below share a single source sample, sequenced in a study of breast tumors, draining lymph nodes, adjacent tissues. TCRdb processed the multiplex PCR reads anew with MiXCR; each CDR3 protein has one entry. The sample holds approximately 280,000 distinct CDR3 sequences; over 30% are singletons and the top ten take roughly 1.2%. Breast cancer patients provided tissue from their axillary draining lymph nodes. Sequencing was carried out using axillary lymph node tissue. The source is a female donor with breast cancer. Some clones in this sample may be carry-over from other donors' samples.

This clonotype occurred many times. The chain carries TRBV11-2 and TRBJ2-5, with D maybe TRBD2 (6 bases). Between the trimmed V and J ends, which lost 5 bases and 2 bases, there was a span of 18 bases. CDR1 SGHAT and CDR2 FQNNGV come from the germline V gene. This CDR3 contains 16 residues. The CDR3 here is CASSPRLGNKQETQYF. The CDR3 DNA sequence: TGTGCCAGCAGCCCCCGACTAGGAAATAAACAAGAGACCCAGTACTTC.

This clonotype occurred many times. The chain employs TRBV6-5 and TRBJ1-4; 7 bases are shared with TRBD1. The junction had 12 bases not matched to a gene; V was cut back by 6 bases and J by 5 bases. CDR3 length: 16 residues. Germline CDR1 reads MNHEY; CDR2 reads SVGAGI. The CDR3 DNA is TGTGCCAGCAGACCCGGGGCCGGGACAGCGAATGAAAAACTGTTTTTT. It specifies CASRPGAGTANEKLFF.

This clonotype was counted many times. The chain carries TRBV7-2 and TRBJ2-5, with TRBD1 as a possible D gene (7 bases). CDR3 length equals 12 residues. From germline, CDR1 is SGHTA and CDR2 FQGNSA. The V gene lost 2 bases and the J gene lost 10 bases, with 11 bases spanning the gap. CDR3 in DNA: TGTGCCAGCAGCTTACAGGGGGAGGACCAGTACTTC. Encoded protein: CASSLQGEDQYF. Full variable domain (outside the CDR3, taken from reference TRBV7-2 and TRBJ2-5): GAGVSQSPSNKVTEKGKDVELRCDPISGHTALYWYRQSLGQGLEFLIYFQGNSAPDKSGLPSDRFSAERTGGSVSTLTIQRTQQEDSAVYLCASSLQGEDQYFGPGTRLLVL.

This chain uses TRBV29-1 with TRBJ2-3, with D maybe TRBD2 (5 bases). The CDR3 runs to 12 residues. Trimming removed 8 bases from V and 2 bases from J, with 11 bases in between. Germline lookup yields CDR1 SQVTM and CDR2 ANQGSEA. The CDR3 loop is CSFAGDTDTQYF. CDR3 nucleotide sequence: TGCAGCTTTGCCGGGGACACAGATACGCAGTATTTT.

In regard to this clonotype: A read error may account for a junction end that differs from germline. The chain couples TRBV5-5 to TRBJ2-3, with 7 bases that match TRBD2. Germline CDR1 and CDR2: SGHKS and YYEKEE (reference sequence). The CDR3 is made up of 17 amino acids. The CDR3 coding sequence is TGTGCCAGCAGCTTAGGACTAGTGAGCTTTAGCACAGGTACGCAGTATTTT. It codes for CASSLGLVSFSTGTQYF.

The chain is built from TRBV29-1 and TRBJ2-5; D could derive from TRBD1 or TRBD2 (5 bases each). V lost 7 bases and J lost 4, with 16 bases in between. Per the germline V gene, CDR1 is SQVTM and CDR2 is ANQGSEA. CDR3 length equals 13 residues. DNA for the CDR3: TGCAGCGCTGATGTCGGGGCGGGAGAGACCCAGTACTTC. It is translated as CSADVGAGETQYF.

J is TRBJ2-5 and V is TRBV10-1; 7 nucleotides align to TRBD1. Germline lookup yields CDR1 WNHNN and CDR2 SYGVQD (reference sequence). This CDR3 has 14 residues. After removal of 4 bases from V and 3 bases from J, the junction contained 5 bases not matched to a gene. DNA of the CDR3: TGCGCCAGCAGTGGACAGACAGGGAAAGAGACCCAGTACTTC. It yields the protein CASSGQTGKETQYF.

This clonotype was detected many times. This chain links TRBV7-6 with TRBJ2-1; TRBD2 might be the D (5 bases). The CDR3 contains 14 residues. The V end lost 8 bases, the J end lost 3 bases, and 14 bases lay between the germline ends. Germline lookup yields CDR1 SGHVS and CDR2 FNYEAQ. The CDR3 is CASATTSGYNEQFF. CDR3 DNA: TGTGCCAGCGCGACTACTTCGGGCTACAATGAGCAGTTCTTC.

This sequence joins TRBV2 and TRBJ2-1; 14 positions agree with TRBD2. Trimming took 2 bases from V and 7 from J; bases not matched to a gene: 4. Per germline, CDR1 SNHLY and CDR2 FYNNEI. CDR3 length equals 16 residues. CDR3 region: CASSESGLAGENEQFF. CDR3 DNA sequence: TGTGCCAGCAGTGAATCGGGACTAGCGGGAGAGAATGAGCAGTTCTTC.

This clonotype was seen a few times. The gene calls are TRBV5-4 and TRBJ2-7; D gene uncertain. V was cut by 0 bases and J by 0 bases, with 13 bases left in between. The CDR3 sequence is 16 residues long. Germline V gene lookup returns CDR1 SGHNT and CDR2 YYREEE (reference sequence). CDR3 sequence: CASSLAQNRYSYEQYF. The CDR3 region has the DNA TGTGCCAGCAGCTTGGCCCAGAACCGATACTCCTACGAGCAGTACTTC.

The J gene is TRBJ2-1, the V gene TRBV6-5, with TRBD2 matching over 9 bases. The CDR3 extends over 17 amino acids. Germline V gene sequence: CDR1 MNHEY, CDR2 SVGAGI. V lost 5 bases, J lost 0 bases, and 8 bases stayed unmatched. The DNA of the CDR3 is TGTGCCAGCAGTCACGTCGGACTAGCGAGCTCCTACAATGAGCAGTTCTTC. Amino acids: CASSHVGLASSYNEQFF.

The CDR3 here is CASSLTSPWSDEQFF. CDR3 nucleotide sequence: TGTGCCAGCAGTTTAACCTCTCCATGGTCCGATGAGCAGTTCTTC. This rearrangement joins TRBV27 to TRBJ2-1; D gene ambiguous. The CDR3 loop spans 15 amino acids. The germline V and J ends were trimmed by 2 bases and 8 bases, with 16 bases remaining between them. Per the germline V gene, CDR1 is MNHEY and CDR2 is SMNVEV (reference sequence).

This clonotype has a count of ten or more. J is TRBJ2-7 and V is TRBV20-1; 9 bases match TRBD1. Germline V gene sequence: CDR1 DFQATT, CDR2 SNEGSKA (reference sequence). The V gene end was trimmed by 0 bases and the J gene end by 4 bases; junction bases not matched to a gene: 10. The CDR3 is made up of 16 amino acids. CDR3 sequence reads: CSARDFSGTGRYEQYF. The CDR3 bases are TGCAGTGCTAGAGATTTCTCCGGGACAGGGAGGTACGAGCAGTACTTC.

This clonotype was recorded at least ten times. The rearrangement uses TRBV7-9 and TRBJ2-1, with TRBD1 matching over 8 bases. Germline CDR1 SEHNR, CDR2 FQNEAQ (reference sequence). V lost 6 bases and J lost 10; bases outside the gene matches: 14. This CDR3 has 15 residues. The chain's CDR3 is CASRRQGTAFQEQFF. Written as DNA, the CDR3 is TGTGCCAGCAGGCGACAGGGGACGGCATTCCAGGAGCAGTTCTTC.

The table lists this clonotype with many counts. The CDR3 DNA sequence: TGTGCCAGCCTAGGGGGGAATGAGCAGTTCTTC. This translates into CASLGGNEQFF. This chain connects TRBV2 to TRBJ2-1, with D possibly called TRBD1 or TRBD2 (6 bases each). The length of the CDR3 is 11 residues. CDR1 and CDR2 (germline): SNHLY, FYNNEI. Between the trimmed V and J ends, which lost 8 bases and 7 bases, there was a span of 9 bases.